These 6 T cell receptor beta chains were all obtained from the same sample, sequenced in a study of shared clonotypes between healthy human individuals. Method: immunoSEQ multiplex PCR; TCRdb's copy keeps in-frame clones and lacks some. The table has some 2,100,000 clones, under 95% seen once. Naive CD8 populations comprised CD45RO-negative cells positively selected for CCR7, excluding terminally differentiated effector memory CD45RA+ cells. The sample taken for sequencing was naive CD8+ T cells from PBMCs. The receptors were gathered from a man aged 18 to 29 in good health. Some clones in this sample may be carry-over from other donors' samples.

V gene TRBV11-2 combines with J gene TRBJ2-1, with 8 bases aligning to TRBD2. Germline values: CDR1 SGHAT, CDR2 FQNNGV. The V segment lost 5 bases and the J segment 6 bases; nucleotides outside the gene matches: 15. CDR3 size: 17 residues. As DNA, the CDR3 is TGTGCCAGCAGCAAAGCCCTTTACGGGAGGGCTTCCAATGAGCAGTTCTTC. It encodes CASSKALYGRASNEQFF.

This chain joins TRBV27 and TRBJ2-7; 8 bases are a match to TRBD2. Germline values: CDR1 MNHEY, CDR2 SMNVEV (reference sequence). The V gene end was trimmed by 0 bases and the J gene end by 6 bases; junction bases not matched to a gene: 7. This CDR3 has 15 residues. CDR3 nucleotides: TGTGCCAGCAGTTTATCCGGACTAGCCATCGGCGAGCAGTACTTC. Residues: CASSLSGLAIGEQYF.

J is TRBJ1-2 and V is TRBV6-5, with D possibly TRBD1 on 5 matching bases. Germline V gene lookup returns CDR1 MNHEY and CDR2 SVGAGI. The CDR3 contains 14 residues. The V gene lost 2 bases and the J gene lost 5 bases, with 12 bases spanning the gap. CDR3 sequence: CASSYGGRGYGYTF. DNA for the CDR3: TGTGCCAGCAGTTACGGGGGGAGGGGTTATGGCTACACCTTC.

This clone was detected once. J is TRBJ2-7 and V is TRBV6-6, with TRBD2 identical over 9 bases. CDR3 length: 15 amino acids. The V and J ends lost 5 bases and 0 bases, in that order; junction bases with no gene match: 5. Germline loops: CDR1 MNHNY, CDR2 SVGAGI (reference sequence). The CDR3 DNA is TGTGCCAGCAGTGGAATAGCGGGGGACTCCTACGAGCAGTACTTC. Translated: CASSGIAGDSYEQYF.

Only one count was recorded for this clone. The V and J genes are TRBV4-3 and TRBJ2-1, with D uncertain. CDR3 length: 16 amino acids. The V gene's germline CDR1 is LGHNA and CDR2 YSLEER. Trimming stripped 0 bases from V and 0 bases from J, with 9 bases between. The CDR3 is CASSQDRRYSYNEQFF. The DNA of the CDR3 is TGCGCCAGCAGCCAAGACCGGCGTTACTCCTACAATGAGCAGTTCTTC.

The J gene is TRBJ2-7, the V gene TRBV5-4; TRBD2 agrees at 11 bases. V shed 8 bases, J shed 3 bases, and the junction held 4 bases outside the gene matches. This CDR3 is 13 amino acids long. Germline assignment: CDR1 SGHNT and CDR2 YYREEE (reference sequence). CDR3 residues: CASGLAGYYEQYF. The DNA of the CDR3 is TGTGCCAGTGGACTAGCGGGCTACTACGAGCAGTACTTC.